This T cell receptor (beta chain) comes out of a study of T-cell reconstitution after alpha-beta-depleted transplantation in children. Germline CDR1 reads SNHLY; CDR2 reads FYNNEI. CDR3 length equals 18 residues. Trimming removed 0 bases from V and 0 bases from J, with 15 bases in between. Molecular barcoding with unique molecular identifiers was used for the TCRbeta library. Using its own MiXCR run on the PCR reads, TCRdb lists one record per CDR3 protein. This sample has 640,000 or so distinct CDR3 sequences, with 16% found just once. The rearrangement joins TRBV2 to TRBJ1-5; D perhaps matches TRBD1 (6 bases). This clonotype was sampled from a human donor who donated a stem cell graft to a child with acute myeloid leukemia. Here the sequenced sample was PBMCs from the stem cell graft donor, taken from the stem cell graft. CDR3 bases: TGTGCCAGCAGTGAAGCGGGCCGGGCAGGGGATAGCAATCAGCCCCAGCATTTT. Residues: CASSEAGRAGDSNQPQHF.